This entry lists 20 T cell receptor beta chains sequenced from one sample in a study of blood T cell repertoires in COVID-19. Assay: immunoSEQ multiplex PCR; the TCRdb copy retains only in-frame clones and omits some. The repertoire consists of roughly 180,000 clones, with around four fifths occurring once and the leading ten covering around 3.6%. Sequenced material: PBMCs or T cells enriched from blood (not recorded which). The receptors here all came from a woman in her 50s in a cohort exposed to, infected with or recovered from COVID-19 (not recorded which).

In its sample, this clone was seen once. This chain uses TRBV5-5 with TRBJ1-1; D uncertain. With 4 bases removed from V and 0 bases from J, the gap between germline ends came to 13 bases. The CDR3 has 15 amino acids. Germline-derived CDR1 and CDR2 are SGHKS and YYEKEE (reference sequence). The CDR3 DNA reads as TGTGCCAGCAGCGAAGGAGTAGTCATGAACACTGAAGCTTTCTTT. Its translation: CASSEGVVMNTEAFF. Based on the CDR3 plus reference TRBV5-5 and TRBJ1-1, the full variable domain is DAGVTQSPTHLIKTRGQQVTLRCSPISGHKSVSWYQQVLGQGPQFIFQYYEKEERGRGNFPDRFSARQFPNYSSELNVNALLLGDSALYLCASSEGVVMNTEAFFGQGTRLTVV.

The chain couples TRBV19 to TRBJ2-2; the D gene is possibly TRBD1 (5 bases). The CDR3 has 13 residues. Germline CDR1 and CDR2: LNHDA and SQIVND (reference sequence). Trimming removed 7 bases from V and 6 bases from J, with 12 bases in between. The CDR3 nucleotides read TGTGCCAGTACCCCAGGGTGGGCCGGGGAGCTGTTTTTT. This gives the protein CASTPGWAGELFF.

The chain employs TRBV19 and TRBJ1-1, with TRBD1 matching over 9 bases. Germline V gene lookup returns CDR1 LNHDA and CDR2 SQIVND (reference sequence). Trimming took 4 bases from V and 10 from J; bases not matched to a gene: 13. This CDR3 is 15 amino acids long. The CDR3 region is CASSSSGQGIEGAFF. The CDR3, as DNA: TGTGCCAGTAGTAGTTCTGGACAGGGGATCGAGGGAGCTTTCTTT.

V usage is TRBV27 and J usage is TRBJ1-3, with a tentative D call TRBD1 (5 bases). Germline V CDR1 and CDR2: MNHEY, SMNVEV (reference sequence). Trimming took 8 bases from V and 3 from J, leaving 17 bases between them. The CDR3 length is 15 residues. The CDR3 DNA reads TGTGCCAGCGGGGAAATGGGACTCTTTGGAAACACCATATATTTT. This gives the protein CASGEMGLFGNTIYF.

The rearrangement uses TRBV6-2 or TRBV6-3 and TRBJ2-3; 11 bases are shared with TRBD2. Germline lookup yields CDR1 MNHEY and CDR2 SVGEGT. This CDR3 region has 18 residues. V was clipped by 3 bases and J by 4 bases; unmatched bases: 12. The DNA of the CDR3 is TGTGCCAGCAGTTATAGCGGGAGGGCCTTTAGTGGCGCAGATACGCAGTATTTT. Translated, it gives CASSYSGRAFSGADTQYF.

The gene calls are TRBV6-1 and TRBJ1-2; no clear D gene. The CDR3 length is 14 residues. Per germline, CDR1 MNHNS and CDR2 SASEGT. With 3 bases removed from V and 1 base from J, the gap between germline ends came to 9 bases. The CDR3 coding sequence is TGTGCCAGCAGTGAGGGCGGGGTTAACTATGGCTACACCTTC. This sequence encodes CASSEGGVNYGYTF.

The chain employs TRBV28 and TRBJ1-5; D uncertain. The V and J ends lost 7 bases and 9 bases respectively, with 19 bases between them. CDR3 length: 14 amino acids. Germline V lookup: CDR1 MDHEN, CDR2 SYDVKM. CDR3: CASKLAGGGRPQHF. CDR3 nucleotide sequence: TGTGCCAGCAAGTTGGCGGGTGGAGGTCGGCCCCAGCATTTT.

The V and J genes are TRBV7-9 and TRBJ2-1, with D perhaps TRBD2 (6 bases). Trimming took off 2 bases at V and 7 bases at J, with 15 bases between the two ends. The CDR3 runs 15 residues. CDR1 is SEHNR, CDR2 FQNEAQ, per germline (reference sequence). For the CDR3, the DNA is TGTGCCAGCAGCTTATTGGAGGGTATTGGAAATGAGCAGTTCTTC. Amino acids: CASSLLEGIGNEQFF.

Here the CDR3 DNA reads TGTGCCAGCAGCCAAGCCGTTGGAAACACCATATATTTT. Translated, it gives CASSQAVGNTIYF. The gene calls are TRBV3-1 (or the pseudogene TRBV3-2) and TRBJ1-3, with D unresolved. CDR1 and CDR2 from the germline V gene are LGHDT and YNNKEL (reference sequence). V was trimmed by 1 base and J by 3 bases, leaving 4 bases between them. This CDR3 spans 13 amino acids.

The chain carries TRBV18 and TRBJ1-2; weak D call: TRBD1 (5 bases). The V end was cut by 3 bases, the J end by 4 bases, with 15 bases between. The CDR3 length is 15 residues. Germline values: CDR1 KGHSH, CDR2 LQKENI. The CDR3, as DNA: TGTGCCAGCTCACCTCCGGGGGAGTCCCTCTATGGCTACACCTTC. Translating it yields CASSPPGESLYGYTF.

This rearrangement joins TRBV15 to TRBJ2-7; TRBD1 aligns across 10 bases. The CDR3 extends over 17 amino acids. Germline-derived CDR1 and CDR2 are LNHNV and YYDKDF (reference sequence). The J segment lost 1 base and the V segment lost 0 bases, leaving 6 bases of the junction unmatched. Written as DNA, the CDR3 is TGTGCCACCAGCAGAGAAGATCCGGGACAGGGGTCCTACGAGCAGTACTTC. Protein sequence: CATSREDPGQGSYEQYF.

Comment on this clone: This sample includes further DNA sequences coding for the same CDR3. This chain links TRBV5-1 with TRBJ2-7; 9 bases are a match to TRBD1. The CDR3 is 14 residues long. J gave up 1 base and V 4 bases, and 3 bases lay outside the gene matches. Germline V gene lookup returns CDR1 SGHRS and CDR2 YFSETQ. CDR3 bases: TGCGCCAGCAGCCCCGGGACAGGGTCCTACGAGCAGTACTTC. Its translation: CASSPGTGSYEQYF.

The chain combines TRBV5-1 with TRBJ1-4; tentatively, D is TRBD1 (5 bases). Germline lookup yields CDR1 SGHRS and CDR2 YFSETQ. V was trimmed by 0 bases and J by 6 bases, leaving 15 bases between them. This CDR3 has 16 amino acids. The CDR3 region is CASSLAGRRGDEKLFF. The CDR3 bases are TGCGCCAGCAGCTTGGCCGGAAGGAGGGGTGATGAAAAACTGTTTTTT.

The V and J genes are TRBV19 and TRBJ2-5; 9 bases line up with TRBD1. V trimming: 5 bases; J trimming: 5 bases; junction bases outside the gene matches: 6. The CDR3 runs 14 residues. Germline V lookup: CDR1 LNHDA, CDR2 SQIVND (reference sequence). The CDR3 here is CASSGQGTRETQYF. The DNA of the CDR3 is TGTGCCAGTAGTGGACAGGGGACGCGGGAGACCCAGTACTTC.

The chain carries TRBV5-1 and TRBJ1-3; a weak D match, TRBD1 (5 bases). Looked up from germline, CDR1 is SGHRS and CDR2 is YFSETQ. The germline V and J ends were trimmed by 0 bases and 4 bases, with 14 bases remaining between them. This CDR3 spans 16 amino acids. CDR3 bases: TGCGCCAGCAGCTTGGCCGGTGACAGTCCAGGAAACACCATATATTTT. This codes for CASSLAGDSPGNTIYF.

V gene TRBV10-3 combines with J gene TRBJ1-6, with 10 nucleotides matching TRBD1. Germline values: CDR1 ENHRY, CDR2 SYGVKD. The CDR3 extends over 16 amino acids. V gave up 6 bases and J gave up 10 bases; unmatched junction bases: 12. CDR3 protein: CAIRAGTGAGRSPLHF. The CDR3 coding sequence is TGTGCCATCAGAGCAGGGACAGGGGCCGGCCGGTCACCCCTCCACTTT.

This clone was seen more than once but under ten times. This sequence joins TRBV7-3 and TRBJ2-7, with D hard to call. Per the germline V gene, CDR1 is SGHTA and CDR2 is FQGTGA. V lost 5 bases and J 6 bases, leaving 11 bases between the germline ends. This CDR3 has 12 residues. CDR3 DNA sequence: TGTGCCAGCAGCACCCAATCAGGCGAGCAGTACTTC. Translation: CASSTQSGEQYF.

V is TRBV2 and J is TRBJ2-5; 7 positions match TRBD2. CDR1 is SNHLY and CDR2 is FYNNEI in the germline V gene. V gave up 2 bases and J gave up 1 base; unmatched junction bases: 7. This CDR3 has 16 amino acids. The CDR3 DNA reads TGTGCCAGCAGTGAATCCCAGCGGGGCGTCCAAGAGACCCAGTACTTC. Amino acids: CASSESQRGVQETQYF.

V and J are TRBV6-1 and TRBJ1-1; D is undetermined. CDR3 size: 14 residues. V dropped 1 base and J dropped 1 base, with 7 bases sitting between them. CDR1 is MNHNS, CDR2 SASEGT, per germline. The CDR3 is CASSEEYGNTEAFF. For the CDR3, the DNA is TGTGCCAGCAGTGAAGAGTACGGGAACACTGAAGCTTTCTTT.

The genes are TRBV4-1 and TRBJ1-6; D might be TRBD1 (6 bases). The CDR3 contains 15 residues. V was cut by 0 bases and J by 7 bases, with 10 bases left in between. Germline-derived CDR1 and CDR2 are MGHRA and YSYEKL. This CDR3 reads CASSQDRTENSPLHF. For the CDR3, the DNA is TGCGCCAGCAGCCAAGATCGGACAGAGAATTCACCCCTCCACTTT.